This entry is about one TCR beta chain. The antigen it recognizes is unknown. No base-level quality is on record; no much larger clone is a single base apart. The receptor library was made with the immunoSEQ multiplex PCR assay. Rearranged TCR beta chain sequences were amplified using the hsTCRB Kit according to the manufacturer's protocol. Sequencing of TCRB libraries was carried out on an Illumina MiSeq. For the original study's pipeline: The kit vendor's proprietary platform handled demultiplexing, trimming and gene mapping. The immuneACCESS repertoire file appears here via TCRdb, limited to in-frame rearrangements. These files lack a portion of the clones; in checked studies, under half of the deficit traces to unresolved V genes, and the cause of the others is not known. V, J and clone size are taken as reported in that table, and D and trimming were inferred from the DNA itself. Across this sample there are tens of thousands of clones, with roughly 80% seen only once. The ten most abundant clones make up approximately 4.3% of the sample.

This entry comes from a study of a mutant IDH1 vaccine in newly diagnosed glioma (dated by TCRdb to the early 2020s). In the study overall: Vaccination was initiated 4-6 weeks after radiotherapy alone, or concurrently with temozolomide cycles in the chemotherapy-containing groups. Of the approximately 34 patients who were treated, 62.5% were male and approximately 38% were female, and the mean age was about 37 years. Before enrollment, most patients had been given radiochemotherapy with temozolomide as standard therapy, while the rest had received either radiotherapy alone or temozolomide alone. Visit V12 was the week-35 safety follow-up and visit V13 was the week-47 end of study. Peripheral blood was collected at six visits: V03 (baseline), V05, V07, V10, V12 and V13. Longitudinal TCRB deep sequencing was done for 25 to 30 treated patients, wherever samples were available for exploratory analyses.

Here is what the overall study found, with its caveats: No apparent relationship was observed between pseudoprogression and alterations in the top peripheral T cell clonotypes detected by TCRB sequencing. Across multiple MHC alleles, vaccine-induced immune responses were seen in around 93% of patients. PBMC samples for TCRB deep sequencing were selected based on availability. The authors noted that analyses of patient blood samples could not be reproduced because of sample limitations.

Counted from cysteine to phenylalanine, this CDR3 has 16 amino acids. The CDR3 DNA has 48 bases and is translated from base 1. V loses 1 base, J loses 3 bases, and the germline ends lie 13 bases apart. CDR1 and CDR2 (SGHVS, FQNEAQ) derive from the germline V gene. The time point label of this sample denotes: week 47, end of study. A 20-mer mutant IDH1 peptide at 300 micrograms in Montanide made up each vaccine dose, which was injected subcutaneously together with topical imiquimod. Eight vaccinations were administered to patients in weeks 1, 3, 5, 7, 11, 15, 19 and 23, corresponding to visits V03 through V10. Donors had newly diagnosed WHO grade 3 or 4 IDH1-mutant astrocytomas with loss of nuclear ATRX. The samples were drawn from NOA16, a multicentre, single-arm, open-label phase I trial in Germany that tested a mutant IDH1 peptide vaccine in humans for the first time. The DNeasy Blood and Tissue Kit was used to extract genomic DNA from EDTA blood for TCRB sequencing.

This specimen was PBMCs, taken from a glioma patient whose treatment included an IDH1 peptide vaccine. The chain is made from TRBV7-8 and TRBJ1-3; confidence is insufficient to name the D gene. The source is a woman in her 30s with glioma. Some clones in this sample may be carry-over from other donors' samples. The DNA sequence is as follows: TGTGCCAGCAGCTTAGGGGCCGGGGTCAGTGGAAACACCATATATTTT. This codes for CASSLGAGVSGNTIYF.